The 17 T cell receptor beta chains below were found in one sample sequenced in a study of OX40 agonist ivuxolimab in advanced cancers. Assay used: immunoSEQ multiplex PCR; TCRdb lists only in-frame clones, some missing. The sample includes approximately 91,000 clones, around nine tenths of them seen just once. The sample here was CD4+ or CD8+ T cells sorted from blood, taken in a trial of the OX40 agonist ivuxolimab. Receptors were obtained from an adult with an advanced solid tumor such as melanoma, head and neck, liver or kidney cancer.

The CDR3 sequence: CASSLVGLAGTTDTQYF. In nucleotides, the CDR3 is TGTGCCAGCAGCTTAGTGGGGCTAGCGGGGACCACAGATACGCAGTATTTT. This sequence joins TRBV7-2 and TRBJ2-3, with 9 nucleotides matching TRBD2. Germline lookup yields CDR1 SGHTA and CDR2 FQGNSA. V gave up 1 base and J gave up 2 bases; unmatched junction bases: 7. The CDR3 consists of 17 residues.

This clone was seen just once. The rearrangement uses TRBV10-3 and TRBJ2-7; no clear D. Germline V gives CDR1 ENHRY, CDR2 SYGVKD. Trimming removed 4 bases at V and 0 bases at J, with 10 bases between. There are 14 residues in the CDR3. The CDR3 is CAISGAQRSYEQYF. The CDR3 DNA sequence: TGTGCCATCAGTGGGGCGCAACGCTCCTACGAGCAGTACTTC.

This clone was seen just once. The CDR3 DNA is TGTGCCAGCTCACCCCTAGCGGGGGGGCCTTCTGGGGCCAACGTCCTGACTTTC. The encoded protein is CASSPLAGGPSGANVLTF. The V call is TRBV18, the J call TRBJ2-6; 12 bases fit TRBD2. After removal of 3 bases from V and 1 base from J, the junction contained 4 bases not matched to a gene. There are 18 residues in the CDR3. Germline CDR1 reads KGHSH; CDR2 reads LQKENI.

The rearrangement joins TRBV28 to TRBJ2-2; possibly TRBD1 or TRBD2 for D (5 bases each). In germline, CDR1 is MDHEN, CDR2 SYDVKM. This CDR3 has 15 amino acids. Trimming stripped 5 bases from V and 6 bases from J, with 16 bases between. The CDR3: CASSPRALGAGELFF. DNA of the CDR3: TGTGCCAGCAGTCCCAGGGCCTTGGGGGCCGGGGAGCTGTTTTTT.

CDR3 DNA sequence: TGTGCCAGCAGCCGGACAGGGGTCAGTCAAGAGACCCAGTACTTC. Translating gives CASSRTGVSQETQYF. The V call is TRBV7-3, the J call TRBJ2-5; 9 bases agree with TRBD1. Germline V gene data show CDR1 as SGHTA and CDR2 as FQGTGA. The CDR3 is 15 residues long. J gave up 2 bases and V 5 bases, and 6 bases lay outside the gene matches.

This clone was recorded only once. V is TRBV5-5 and J is TRBJ2-5; the match to TRBD2 covers 7 bases. The V segment lost 4 bases and the J segment 5 bases; nucleotides outside the gene matches: 5. Germline V gene sequence: CDR1 SGHKS, CDR2 YYEKEE (reference sequence). The CDR3 has 13 amino acids. The CDR3 DNA reads as TGTGCCAGCAGCCCCAACGGGAGGGAGACCCAGTACTTC. This encodes CASSPNGRETQYF.

This clone showed up just once. The V gene is TRBV18, the J gene TRBJ1-3; D possibly corresponds to TRBD1 (6 bases). CDR1 is KGHSH, CDR2 LQKENI, per germline. The CDR3 has 16 residues. V shed 2 bases and J shed 4 bases, with 15 bases lying between them. DNA for the CDR3: TGTGCCAGCTCACCATTCGAGGGACAACTCGGAAACACCATATATTTT. The encoded protein is CASSPFEGQLGNTIYF. The variable domain in full, with the rest retrieved from reference TRBV18 and TRBJ1-3, is NAGVMQNPRHLVRRRGQEARLRCSPMKGHSHVYWYRQLPEEGLKFMVYLQKENIIDESGMPKERFSAEFPKEGPSILRIQQVVRGDSAAYFCASSPFEGQLGNTIYFGEGSWLTVV.

The V gene is TRBV7-2, the J gene TRBJ2-5; 9 nucleotides align to TRBD1. The CDR3 runs to 15 residues. V dropped 0 bases and J dropped 5; count of bases not matched to a gene: 4. The germline V gene encodes CDR1 SGHTA and CDR2 FQGNSA. CDR3 coding DNA: TGTGCCAGCAGCTTAGCAGGACAGGGGAGGGAGACCCAGTACTTC. As protein: CASSLAGQGRETQYF.

The J gene is TRBJ2-3, the V gene TRBV5-6, with D possibly TRBD2 on 5 matching bases. Trimming took 0 bases from V and 8 from J, leaving 13 bases between them. The CDR3 covers 14 residues. Looked up from germline, CDR1 is SGHDT and CDR2 is YYEEEE. CDR3 coding DNA: TGTGCCAGCAGCTTGGCATCAGACTACGGTACGCAGTATTTT. Its translation is CASSLASDYGTQYF.

This clone was found once. V gene TRBV5-4 combines with J gene TRBJ2-7, with 12 bases aligning to TRBD2. Germline V CDR1 and CDR2: SGHNT, YYREEE (reference sequence). J was trimmed by 2 bases and V by 4 bases; bases with no gene match: 13. This CDR3 comprises 18 residues. CDR3 nucleotide sequence: TGTGCCAGCAGCCCGGAGACTAAGCGACTAGCGGGAGCCTACGAGCAGTACTTC. This sequence encodes CASSPETKRLAGAYEQYF.

The chain employs TRBV10-3 and TRBJ1-4, with D hard to call. This CDR3 comprises 14 residues. Germline V CDR1 and CDR2: ENHRY, SYGVKD. V was trimmed by 4 bases and J by 7 bases, leaving 13 bases between them. The chain's CDR3 is CAISVGYRGEKLFF. The CDR3 DNA reads as TGTGCCATCAGTGTGGGGTATCGCGGTGAAAAACTGTTTTTT.

This rearrangement joins TRBV5-1 to TRBJ1-5; D remains unclear. Trimming pared 0 bases from V and 7 bases from J, leaving 11 bases between. Germline CDR1 SGHRS, CDR2 YFSETQ. CDR3 size: 14 residues. The CDR3 spells CASSLGGVGQPQHF. As DNA, the CDR3 is TGCGCCAGCAGCTTGGGGGGAGTGGGGCAGCCCCAGCATTTT.

This clone is a singleton in its sample. The rearrangement joins TRBV9 to TRBJ1-1; D remains unclear. The germline V gene has CDR1 SGDLS and CDR2 YYNGEE. V was cut by 1 base and J by 6 bases, with 10 bases left in between. The CDR3 length is 13 residues. The DNA of the CDR3 is TGTGCCAGCAGCGTATTTTTGGGCTCTGAAGCTTTCTTT. Amino acids: CASSVFLGSEAFF.

The rearrangement joins TRBV5-5 to TRBJ2-3, with unresolved D. Germline V gene sequence: CDR1 SGHKS, CDR2 YYEKEE (reference sequence). The CDR3 consists of 16 residues. Trimming left V 0 bases short and J 0 bases short, with 11 bases between. Written as DNA, the CDR3 is TGTGCCAGCAGCTTGGGGCCGGGCCCTAGCACAGATACGCAGTATTTT. Translation gives CASSLGPGPSTDTQYF.

As regards this clone: Other DNA sequences in the same sample also yield this CDR3. This chain connects TRBV29-1 to TRBJ2-1; TRBD1 matches 7 bases. Germline V gene lookup returns CDR1 SQVTM and CDR2 ANQGSEA. CDR3 size: 15 residues. After removal of 2 bases from V and 5 bases from J, the junction contained 9 bases not matched to a gene. The CDR3 reads CSVESTGWRNNEQFF. The CDR3 DNA is TGCAGCGTTGAATCGACAGGGTGGAGAAACAATGAGCAGTTCTTC.

The CDR3: CASSLDLSGGTGELFF. CDR3 DNA: TGTGCCAGCAGCTTAGATCTGAGCGGGGGTACCGGGGAGCTGTTTTTT. The chain has TRBV11-3 and TRBJ2-2; TRBD2 matches at 8 bases. CDR3 length: 16 residues. V lost 0 bases to trimming and J lost 5 bases; unmatched junction nucleotides: 5. Germline V gives CDR1 SGHNT, CDR2 YENEEA.

The V gene is TRBV5-1, the J gene TRBJ2-4, with TRBD1 identical over 9 bases. CDR1 and CDR2 from the germline V gene are SGHRS and YFSETQ. The CDR3 runs to 15 residues. Trimming cost V 2 bases and J 6 bases; bases outside gene matches: 6. The CDR3 bases are TGCGCCAGCAGCTTAACAGGGGGCGGCGGAAACATTCAGTACTTC. It translates to CASSLTGGGGNIQYF.